These T cell receptor beta chains were read from a single sample in a study of cytomegalovirus exposure and HLA in healthy donors. Generated by immunoSEQ multiplex PCR, the TCRdb table keeps only in-frame clones and is missing some. The sample lists roughly 150,000 clones; roughly 70% were seen once. Input material: PBMCs. The receptors derive from a man aged 25 to 45 in good health and CMV-seronegative. Both conserved end residues are part of each CDR3. Each record gives: D gene, J gene, V gene, clone size, CDR3 protein, CDR3 DNA. D genes are given only for firm matches. The size of a clone is reported for some rows only, either as once, few or many, or as a class for expanded clones.

- | TRBJ1-1 | TRBV15 | - | CATSPSLTGSLNTEAFF | TGTGCCACCAGCCCATCACTGACCGGGTCCTTGAACACTGAAGCTTTCTTT
- | TRBJ1-4 | TRBV6-6 | few | CASSYAQGRPEKLFF | TGTGCCAGCAGTTACGCCCAGGGGCGGCCCGAAAAACTGTTTTTT
- | TRBJ1-1 | TRBV10-1 | - | CASSESTGTNTEAFF | TGCGCCAGCAGTGAGTCAACAGGGACGAACACTGAAGCTTTCTTT
- | TRBJ2-5 | TRBV19 | - | CASSIRGLETQYF | TGTGCCAGTAGTATCCGGGGGTTGGAGACCCAGTACTTC
TRBD2 | TRBJ2-3 | TRBV5-1 | - | CATGGGAADTQYF | TGCGCCACCGGCGGGGGGGCCGCCGATACGCAGTATTTT
- | TRBJ2-7 | TRBV14 | - | CASSQRGRSYEQYF | TGTGCCAGCAGCCAGCGGGGCAGGTCCTACGAGCAGTACTTC
- | TRBJ2-7 | TRBV5-4 | - | CASSPNRVPYEQYF | TGTGCCAGCAGCCCCAACAGGGTCCCCTACGAGCAGTACTTC
- | TRBJ1-3 | TRBV7-2 | - | CASSYNYEGGPLGNTIYF | TGTGCCAGCAGTTACAATTACGAAGGGGGTCCCCTAGGAAACACCATATATTTT
- | TRBJ2-1 | TRBV29-1 | - | CSVPTGQSSYNEQFF | TGCAGCGTACCCACAGGTCAGAGCTCCTACAATGAGCAGTTCTTC
TRBD1 | TRBJ2-4 | TRBV7-3 | - | CASSLTSGQGNIQYF | TGTGCCAGCAGCTTAACGAGCGGACAGGGAAACATTCAGTACTTC
- | TRBJ2-7 | TRBV20-1 | few | CSASGMYEQYF | TGCAGTGCTTCAGGGATGTACGAGCAGTACTTC
TRBD2 | TRBJ2-7 | TRBV5-1 | - | CASSLFPGTSGRPYEQYF | TGCGCCAGCAGCTTGTTTCCAGGGACTAGCGGGAGACCCTACGAGCAGTACTTC
- | TRBJ2-3 | TRBV6-4 | - | CASSLAMTDTQYF | TGTGCCAGCAGTCTAGCTATGACAGATACGCAGTATTTT
- | TRBJ2-2 | TRBV7-9 | - | CASITGRGEAGELFF | TGTGCCAGCATCACCGGACGAGGGGAGGCCGGGGAGCTGTTTTTT
- | TRBJ2-1 | TRBV7-3 | - | CASSLGLGAEQFF | TGTGCCAGCAGCTTAGGGCTTGGGGCTGAGCAGTTCTTC
- | TRBJ1-2 | TRBV4-1 | - | CASSQDVSRGYTF | TGCGCCAGCAGCCAAGATGTGAGTCGGGGCTACACCTTC
TRBD1 | TRBJ2-7 | TRBV29-1 | - | CSARTWTGAVHEQYF | TGCAGCGCCCGGACCTGGACAGGGGCCGTTCACGAGCAGTACTTC
TRBD1 | TRBJ1-2 | TRBV6-5 | - | CASSQPTGDGYTF | TGTGCCAGCAGTCAACCGACAGGGGATGGCTACACCTTC
- | TRBJ1-5 | TRBV7-3 | few | CASSAGGGANQPQHF | TGTGCCAGCAGCGCCGGGGGGGGTGCGAATCAGCCCCAGCATTTT
- | TRBJ1-2 | TRBV6-1 | - | CASRLRTPYGYTF | TGTGCCAGCAGACTACGGACTCCTTATGGCTACACCTTC
- | TRBJ2-1 | TRBV27 | - | CASTSGAFYNEQFF | TGTGCCAGCACTTCAGGGGCTTTTTACAATGAGCAGTTCTTC
- | TRBJ1-6 | TRBV6-4 | - | CASFVRGNSYNSPLHF | TGTGCCAGCTTTGTAAGGGGGAACTCCTATAATTCACCCCTCCACTTT
- | TRBJ2-5 | TRBV7-8 | - | CASSFRVPETQYF | TGTGCCAGCAGCTTCAGGGTCCCAGAGACCCAGTACTTC
- | TRBJ1-2 | TRBV6-6 | - | CASRDWARSDYGYTF | TGTGCCAGCAGGGACTGGGCACGATCTGACTATGGCTACACCTTC
- | TRBJ1-2 | TRBV28 | - | CASSFRVGYTF | TGTGCCAGCAGTTTCCGGGTTGGCTACACCTTC
TRBD1 | TRBJ1-5 | TRBV19 | - | CASRDRGEQPQHF | TGTGCCAGCCGGGACAGGGGCGAACAGCCCCAGCATTTT
TRBD1 | TRBJ1-1 | TRBV4-2 | few | CASSQEQGSGTEAFF | TGTGCCAGCAGCCAAGAACAGGGGAGTGGCACTGAAGCTTTCTTT
- | TRBJ1-5 | TRBV9 | - | CASSVAAGVDQAQHF | TGTGCCAGCAGCGTAGCAGCAGGGGTCGATCAGGCCCAGCATTTT
TRBD1 | TRBJ1-5 | TRBV5-4 | - | CARQGAEQPQHF | TGTGCCAGACAGGGGGCTGAGCAGCCCCAGCATTTT
TRBD2 | TRBJ2-5 | TRBV4-2 | - | CASSRLRLGISGVETQYF | TGTGCCAGCAGTCGCTTGCGGCTTGGGATTAGCGGGGTGGAGACCCAGTACTTC
- | TRBJ1-4 | TRBV28 | - | CASSPSPKAINEKLFF | TGTGCCAGCAGTCCCTCCCCCAAAGCCATTAATGAAAAACTGTTTTTT
- | TRBJ1-4 | TRBV6-1 | few | CASMGIGEKLFF | TGTGCCAGCATGGGTATCGGGGAAAAACTGTTTTTT